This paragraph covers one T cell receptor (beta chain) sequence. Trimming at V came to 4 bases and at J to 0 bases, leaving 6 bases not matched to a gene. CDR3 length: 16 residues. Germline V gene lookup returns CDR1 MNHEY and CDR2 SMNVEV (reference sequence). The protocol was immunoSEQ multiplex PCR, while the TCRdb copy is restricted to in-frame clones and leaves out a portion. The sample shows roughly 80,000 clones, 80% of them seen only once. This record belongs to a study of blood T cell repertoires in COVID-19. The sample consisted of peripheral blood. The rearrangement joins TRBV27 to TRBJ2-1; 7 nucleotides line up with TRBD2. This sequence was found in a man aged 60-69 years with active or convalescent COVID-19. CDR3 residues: CASSSGLRSSYNEQFF. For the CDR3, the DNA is TGTGCCAGCAGTTCGGGACTAAGGTCCTCCTACAATGAGCAGTTCTTC.